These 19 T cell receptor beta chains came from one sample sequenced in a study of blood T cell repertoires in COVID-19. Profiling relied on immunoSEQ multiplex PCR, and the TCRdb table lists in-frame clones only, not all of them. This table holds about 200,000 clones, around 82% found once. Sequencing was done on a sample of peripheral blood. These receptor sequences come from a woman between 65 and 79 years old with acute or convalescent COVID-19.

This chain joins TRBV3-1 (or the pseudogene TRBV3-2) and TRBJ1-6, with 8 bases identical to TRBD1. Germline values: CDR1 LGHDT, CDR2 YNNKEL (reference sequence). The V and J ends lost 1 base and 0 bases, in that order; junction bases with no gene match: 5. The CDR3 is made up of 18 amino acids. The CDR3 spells CASSQGDRFDSYNSPLHF. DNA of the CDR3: TGTGCCAGCAGCCAAGGGGACAGGTTCGACTCCTATAATTCACCCCTCCACTTT.

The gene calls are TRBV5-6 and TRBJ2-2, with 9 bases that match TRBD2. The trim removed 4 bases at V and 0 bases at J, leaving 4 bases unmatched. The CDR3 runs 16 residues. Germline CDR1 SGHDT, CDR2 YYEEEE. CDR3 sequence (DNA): TGTGCCAGCAGCCTTAGCGGGGGCGCGAACACCGGGGAGCTGTTTTTT. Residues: CASSLSGGANTGELFF.

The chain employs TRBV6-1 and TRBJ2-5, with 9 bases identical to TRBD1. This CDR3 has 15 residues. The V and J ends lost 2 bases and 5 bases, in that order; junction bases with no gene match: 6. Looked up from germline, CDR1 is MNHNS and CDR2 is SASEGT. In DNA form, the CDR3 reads TGTGCCAGCAGTGAAATGGGACAGGGTGTGGAGACCCAGTACTTC. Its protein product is CASSEMGQGVETQYF.

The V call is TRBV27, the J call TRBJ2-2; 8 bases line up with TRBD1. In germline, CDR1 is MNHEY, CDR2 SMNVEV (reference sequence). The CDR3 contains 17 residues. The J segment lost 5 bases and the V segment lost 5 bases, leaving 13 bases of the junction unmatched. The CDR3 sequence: CASSGTGGPVRTGELFF. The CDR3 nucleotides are TGTGCCAGCAGTGGCACAGGGGGTCCAGTTCGGACCGGGGAGCTGTTTTTT.

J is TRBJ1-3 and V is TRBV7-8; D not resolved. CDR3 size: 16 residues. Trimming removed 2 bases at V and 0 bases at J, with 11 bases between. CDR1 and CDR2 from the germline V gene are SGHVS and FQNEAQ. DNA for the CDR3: TGTGCCAGCAGCTTAAGGCGGGAGAGCTCTGGAAACACCATATATTTT. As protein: CASSLRRESSGNTIYF. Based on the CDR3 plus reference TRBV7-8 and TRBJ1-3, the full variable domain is GAGVSQSPRYKVAKRGQDVALRCDPISGHVSLFWYQQALGQGPEFLTYFQNEAQLDKSGLPSDRFFAERPEGSVSTLKIQRTQQEDSAVYLCASSLRRESSGNTIYFGEGSWLTVV.

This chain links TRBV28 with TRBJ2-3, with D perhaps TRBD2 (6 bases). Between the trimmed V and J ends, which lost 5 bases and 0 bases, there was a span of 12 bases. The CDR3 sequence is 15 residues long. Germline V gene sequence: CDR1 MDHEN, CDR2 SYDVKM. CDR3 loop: CASSRAGTSTDTQYF. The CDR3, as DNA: TGTGCCAGCAGTCGGGCGGGGACTAGCACAGATACGCAGTATTTT.

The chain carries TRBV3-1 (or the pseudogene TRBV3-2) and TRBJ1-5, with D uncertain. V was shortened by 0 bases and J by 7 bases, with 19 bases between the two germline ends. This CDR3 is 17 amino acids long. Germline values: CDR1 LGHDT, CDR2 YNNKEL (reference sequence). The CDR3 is CASSQDRYRRRNQPQHF. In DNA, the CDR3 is TGTGCCAGCAGCCAAGATCGATACCGGAGACGGAACCAGCCCCAGCATTTT.

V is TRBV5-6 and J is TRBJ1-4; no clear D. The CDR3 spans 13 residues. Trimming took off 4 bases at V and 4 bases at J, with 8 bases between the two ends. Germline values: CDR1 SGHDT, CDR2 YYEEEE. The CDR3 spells CASSGGLNEKLFF. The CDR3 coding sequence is TGTGCCAGCAGCGGAGGGCTTAATGAAAAACTGTTTTTT. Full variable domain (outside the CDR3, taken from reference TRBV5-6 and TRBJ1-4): DAGVTQSPTHLIKTRGQQVTLRCSPKSGHDTVSWYQQALGQGPQFIFQYYEEEERQRGNFPDRFSGHQFPNYSSELNVNALLLGDSALYLCASSGGLNEKLFFGSGTQLSVL.

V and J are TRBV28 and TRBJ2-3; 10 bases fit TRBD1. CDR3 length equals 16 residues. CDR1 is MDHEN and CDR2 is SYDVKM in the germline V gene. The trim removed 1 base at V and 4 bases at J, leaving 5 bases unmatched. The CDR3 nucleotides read TGTGCCAGCAGTTTATTTGGGACAGGGGTGGCAGATACGCAGTATTTT. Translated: CASSLFGTGVADTQYF.

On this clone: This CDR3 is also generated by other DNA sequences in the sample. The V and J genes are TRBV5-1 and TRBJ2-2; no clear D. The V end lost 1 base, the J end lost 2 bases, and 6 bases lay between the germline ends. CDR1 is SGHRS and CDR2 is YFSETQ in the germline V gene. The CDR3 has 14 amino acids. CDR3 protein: CASSLTPNTGELFF. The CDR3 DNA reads TGCGCCAGCAGCTTGACACCCAACACCGGGGAGCTGTTTTTT.

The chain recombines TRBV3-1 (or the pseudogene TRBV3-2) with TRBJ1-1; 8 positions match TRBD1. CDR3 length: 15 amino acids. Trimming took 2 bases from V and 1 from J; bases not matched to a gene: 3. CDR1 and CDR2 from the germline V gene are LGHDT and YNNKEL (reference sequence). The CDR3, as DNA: TGTGCCAGCAGCCAATCCGGGACAGGGAACACTGAAGCTTTCTTT. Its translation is CASSQSGTGNTEAFF.

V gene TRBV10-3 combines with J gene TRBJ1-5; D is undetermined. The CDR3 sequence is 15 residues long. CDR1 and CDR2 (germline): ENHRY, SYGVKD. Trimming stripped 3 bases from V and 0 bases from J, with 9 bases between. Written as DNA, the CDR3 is TGTGCCATCAGTGAAAACTCTAATAGCAATCAGCCCCAGCATTTT. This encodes CAISENSNSNQPQHF.

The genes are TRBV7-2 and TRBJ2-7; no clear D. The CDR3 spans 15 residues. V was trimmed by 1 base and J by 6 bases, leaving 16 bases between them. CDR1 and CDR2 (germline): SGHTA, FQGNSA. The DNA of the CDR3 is TGTGCCAGCAGCTTAGACTCCCGGAGCCGGAGCGAGCAGTACTTC. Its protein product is CASSLDSRSRSEQYF. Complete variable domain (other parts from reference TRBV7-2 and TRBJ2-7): GAGVSQSPSNKVTEKGKDVELRCDPISGHTALYWYRQSLGQGLEFLIYFQGNSAPDKSGLPSDRFSAERTGGSVSTLTIQRTQQEDSAVYLCASSLDSRSRSEQYFGPGTRLTVT.

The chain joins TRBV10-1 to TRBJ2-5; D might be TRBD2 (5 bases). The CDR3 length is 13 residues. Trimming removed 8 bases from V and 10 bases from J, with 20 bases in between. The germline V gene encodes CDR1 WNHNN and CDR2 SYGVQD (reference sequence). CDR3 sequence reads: CASAPGFRGRQYF. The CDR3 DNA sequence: TGCGCCAGCGCGCCGGGGTTCCGGGGTCGCCAGTACTTC.

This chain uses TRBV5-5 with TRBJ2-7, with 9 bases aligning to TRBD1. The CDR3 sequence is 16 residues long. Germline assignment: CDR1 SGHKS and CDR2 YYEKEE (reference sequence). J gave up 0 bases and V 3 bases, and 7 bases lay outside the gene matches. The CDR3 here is CASSSTGTGSSYEQYF. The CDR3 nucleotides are TGTGCCAGCAGCTCAACCGGGACAGGGAGCTCCTACGAGCAGTACTTC.

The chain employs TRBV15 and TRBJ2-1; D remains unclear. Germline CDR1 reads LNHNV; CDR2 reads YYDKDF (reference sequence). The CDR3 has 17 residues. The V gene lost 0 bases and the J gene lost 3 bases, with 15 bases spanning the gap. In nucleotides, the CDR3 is TGTGCCACCAGCAGAGAGGCCCGTAGAGGCGGCTACAATGAGCAGTTCTTC. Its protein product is CATSREARRGGYNEQFF.

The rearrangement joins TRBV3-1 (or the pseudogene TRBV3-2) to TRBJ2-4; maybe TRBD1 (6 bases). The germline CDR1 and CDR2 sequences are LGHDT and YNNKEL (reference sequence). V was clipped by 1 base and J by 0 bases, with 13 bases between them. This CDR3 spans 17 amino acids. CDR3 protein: CASSQVGGTLAKNIQYF. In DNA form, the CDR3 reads TGTGCCAGCAGCCAAGTAGGTGGGACACTAGCCAAAAACATTCAGTACTTC.

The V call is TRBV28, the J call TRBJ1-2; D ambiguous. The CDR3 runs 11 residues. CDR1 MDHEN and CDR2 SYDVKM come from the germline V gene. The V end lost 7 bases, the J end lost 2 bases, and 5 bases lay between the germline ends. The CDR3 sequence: CASKSNYGYTF. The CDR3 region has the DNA TGTGCCAGCAAGAGCAACTATGGCTACACCTTC.

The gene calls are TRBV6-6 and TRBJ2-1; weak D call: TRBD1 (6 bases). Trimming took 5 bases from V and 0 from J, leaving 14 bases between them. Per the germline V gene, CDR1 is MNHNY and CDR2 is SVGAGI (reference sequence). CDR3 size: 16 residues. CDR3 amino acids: CASSPLTGFSYNEQFF. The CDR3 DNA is TGTGCCAGCAGTCCGCTAACAGGGTTCTCCTACAATGAGCAGTTCTTC.